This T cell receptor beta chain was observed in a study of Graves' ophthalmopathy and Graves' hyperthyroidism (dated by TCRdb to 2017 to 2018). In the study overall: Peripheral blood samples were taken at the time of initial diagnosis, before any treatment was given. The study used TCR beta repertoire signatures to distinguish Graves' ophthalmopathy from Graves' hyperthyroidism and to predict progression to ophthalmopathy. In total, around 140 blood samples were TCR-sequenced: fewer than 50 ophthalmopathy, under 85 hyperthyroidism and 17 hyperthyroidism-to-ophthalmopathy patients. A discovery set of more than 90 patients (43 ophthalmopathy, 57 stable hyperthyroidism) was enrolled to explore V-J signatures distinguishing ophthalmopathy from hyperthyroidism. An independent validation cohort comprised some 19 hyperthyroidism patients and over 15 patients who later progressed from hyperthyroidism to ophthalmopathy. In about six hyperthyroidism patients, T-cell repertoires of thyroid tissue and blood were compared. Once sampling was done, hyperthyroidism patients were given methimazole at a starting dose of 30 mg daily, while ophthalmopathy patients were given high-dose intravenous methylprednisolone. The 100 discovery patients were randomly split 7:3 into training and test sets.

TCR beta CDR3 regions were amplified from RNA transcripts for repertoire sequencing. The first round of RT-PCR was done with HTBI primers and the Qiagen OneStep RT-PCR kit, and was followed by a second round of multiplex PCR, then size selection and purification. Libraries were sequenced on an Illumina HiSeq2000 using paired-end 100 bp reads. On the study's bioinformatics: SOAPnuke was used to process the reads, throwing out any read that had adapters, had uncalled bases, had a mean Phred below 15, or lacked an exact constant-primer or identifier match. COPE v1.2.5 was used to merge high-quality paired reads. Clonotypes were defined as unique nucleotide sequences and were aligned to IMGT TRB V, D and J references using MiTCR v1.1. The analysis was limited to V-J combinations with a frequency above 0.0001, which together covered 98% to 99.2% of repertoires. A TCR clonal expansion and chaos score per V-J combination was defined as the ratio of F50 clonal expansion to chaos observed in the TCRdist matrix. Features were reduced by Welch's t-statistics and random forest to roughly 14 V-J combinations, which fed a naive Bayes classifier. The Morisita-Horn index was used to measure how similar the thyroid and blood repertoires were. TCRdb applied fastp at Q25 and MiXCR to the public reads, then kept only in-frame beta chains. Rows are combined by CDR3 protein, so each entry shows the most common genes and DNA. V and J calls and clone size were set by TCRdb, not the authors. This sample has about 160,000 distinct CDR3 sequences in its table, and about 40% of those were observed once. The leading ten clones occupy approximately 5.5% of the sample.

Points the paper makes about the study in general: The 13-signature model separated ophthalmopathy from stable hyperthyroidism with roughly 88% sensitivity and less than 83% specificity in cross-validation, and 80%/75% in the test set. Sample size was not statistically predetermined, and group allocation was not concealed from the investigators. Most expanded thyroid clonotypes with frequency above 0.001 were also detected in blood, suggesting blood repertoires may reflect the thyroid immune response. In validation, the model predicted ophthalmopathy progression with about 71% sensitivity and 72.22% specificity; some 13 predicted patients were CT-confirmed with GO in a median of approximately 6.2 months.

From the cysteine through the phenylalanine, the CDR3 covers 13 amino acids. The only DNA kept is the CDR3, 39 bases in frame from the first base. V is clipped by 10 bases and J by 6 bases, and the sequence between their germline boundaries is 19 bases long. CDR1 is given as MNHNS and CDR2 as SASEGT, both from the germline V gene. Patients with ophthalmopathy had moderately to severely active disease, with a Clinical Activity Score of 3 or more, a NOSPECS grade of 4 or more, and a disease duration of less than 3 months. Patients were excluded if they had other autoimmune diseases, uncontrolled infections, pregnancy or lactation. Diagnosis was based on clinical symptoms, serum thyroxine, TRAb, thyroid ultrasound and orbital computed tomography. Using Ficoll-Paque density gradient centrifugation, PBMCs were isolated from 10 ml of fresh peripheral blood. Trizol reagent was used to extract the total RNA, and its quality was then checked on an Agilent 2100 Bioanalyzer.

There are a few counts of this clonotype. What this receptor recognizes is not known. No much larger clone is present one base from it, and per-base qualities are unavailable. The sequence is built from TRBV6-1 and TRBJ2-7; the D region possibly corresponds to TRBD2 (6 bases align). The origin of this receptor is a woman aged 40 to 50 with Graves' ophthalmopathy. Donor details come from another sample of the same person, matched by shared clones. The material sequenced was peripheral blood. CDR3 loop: CATQLGEVGEQYF. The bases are TGTGCCACCCAGCTGGGGGAGGTCGGCGAGCAGTACTTC.